This TCR beta chain was identified during a study of shared clonotypes between healthy human individuals. The germline gives CDR1 SGHTA, CDR2 FQGNSA. This CDR3 is 15 amino acids long. The ends lost 3 bases at V and 3 bases at J; junction bases unmatched: 6. The quantity of DNA used in unsorted PBMC replicate PCRs was around 300 ng, corresponding to tens of thousands of T cell genomes. Produced via immunoSEQ multiplex PCR; TCRdb's table is partial and in-frame only. The sample contains about 490,000 clones, 70% to 85% of which appear only once. Study observations and caveats: Sequencing depth was a factor that was expected to affect clonotype sharing among donors. Researchers sampled only blood; tissue repertoires likely differ.

This clone was seen only once. Antigen specificity is unknown. The unsorted samples had roughly 86 million PBMCs used for genomic DNA. The gene calls are TRBV7-2 and TRBJ2-7; 9 positions match TRBD1. The TCR originated in a woman aged 40 to 49 in good health. Some clones in this sample may be carry-over from other donors' samples. What was sequenced was PBMCs. The CDR3 DNA sequence: TGTGCCAGCAGCTTTTCGGGGACAGGGCTCTACGAGCAGTACTTC. It is translated as CASSFSGTGLYEQYF.